This T cell receptor beta chain was recorded in a study of blood T cell repertoires in COVID-19. This CDR3 has 17 residues. The germline CDR1 and CDR2 sequences are SGHDN and FVKESK. The germline V and J ends were trimmed by 4 bases and 4 bases, with 22 bases remaining between them. Authors' methods: Amplification of reference gene primers was used by the study to estimate nucleated cell counts. The repertoire was sequenced with immunoSEQ multiplex PCR; TCRdb's copy has only in-frame clones and lacks some. V and J calls and clone size come straight from that table; D and trimming were deduced from the DNA. The table has approximately 170,000 clones, around 84% seen once. Cohorts were determined from participant-reported clinical history.

The TCR sequence derives from a woman aged 45-59 years who had recovered from COVID-19. The chain carries TRBV14 and TRBJ1-2; possible D gene TRBD1, 5 bases. Sequences were obtained from PBMCs or T cells enriched from blood (not recorded which). In nucleotides, the CDR3 is TGTGCCAGCAGCCCGACACGTGGGGGGTCAGATCCCTATGGCTACACCTTC. Translated: CASSPTRGGSDPYGYTF.